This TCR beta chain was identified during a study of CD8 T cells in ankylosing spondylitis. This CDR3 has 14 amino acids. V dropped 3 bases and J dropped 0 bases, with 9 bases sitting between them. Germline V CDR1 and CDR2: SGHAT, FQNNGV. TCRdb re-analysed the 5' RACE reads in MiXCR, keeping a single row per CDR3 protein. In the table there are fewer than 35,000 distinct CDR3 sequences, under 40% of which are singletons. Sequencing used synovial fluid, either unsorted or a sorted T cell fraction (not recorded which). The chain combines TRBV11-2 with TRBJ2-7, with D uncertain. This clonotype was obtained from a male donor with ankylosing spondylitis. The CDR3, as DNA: TGTGCCAGCAGCTTCGGCAGGAGCTCCTACGAGCAGTACGTC. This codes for CASSFGRSSYEQYV.